These T cell receptor beta chains were read from a single sample in a study of T cell repertoires in cytomegalovirus infection. From the reads, TCRdb called clonotypes with MiXCR, one entry per CDR3 protein. The repertoire holds approximately 750,000 distinct CDR3 sequences, with 35% as singletons. The sequencing sample was made of PBMCs. These receptors came from a human donor in good health (CMV status not recorded). Some clones in this sample may be carry-over from other donors' samples. CDR3s include the opening cysteine and the closing phenylalanine or tryptophan. The D gene is left open where the match is weak. Only part of the rows carry a size: once, few, many, or a class if the clone is expanded.

-	TRBV7-6	TRBJ2-3	many	CASSLGDSTTDTQYF	TGTGCCAGCAGCTTAGGCGACAGTACCACAGATACGCAGTATTTT
-	TRBV7-6	TRBJ2-2	-	CASSLEFGAVPGELFF	TGTGCCAGCAGCTTAGAGTTCGGGGCAGTTCCCGGGGAGCTGTTTTTT
TRBD1	TRBV7-8	TRBJ1-5	many	CASSLGGQLNQPQHF	TGTGCCAGCAGCTTAGGGGGACAGTTAAATCAGCCCCAGCATTTT
TRBD1	TRBV4-2	TRBJ1-2	-	CASSPLGTGIFYGYTF	TGTGCCAGCAGCCCATTGGGGACAGGGATTTTCTATGGCTACACCTTC
TRBD2	TRBV6-4	TRBJ2-3	-	CASSDSSGGTDTQYF	TGTGCCAGCAGTGACTCGAGCGGGGGCACAGATACGCAGTATTTT
-	TRBV6-2/TRBV6-3	TRBJ2-1	-	CASSLDWARNEQFF	TGTGCCAGCAGTTTGGACTGGGCGCGCAATGAGCAGTTCTTC
-	TRBV11-2	TRBJ2-7	-	CASSHRHVNVGHEQYF	TGTGCCAGCAGCCACCGACACGTTAATGTCGGCCACGAGCAGTACTTC
-	TRBV14	TRBJ1-3	-	CASSHRGSASGNTIYF	TGTGCCAGCAGCCACCGGGGCTCGGCCTCTGGAAACACCATATATTTT
-	TRBV28	TRBJ1-4	few	CASSLSGRAEKLFF	TGTGCCAGCAGTTTGTCAGGGAGGGCTGAAAAACTGTTTTTT
-	TRBV10-3	TRBJ2-7	few	CAIIHPGNSLGCEQYF	TGTGCCATCATTCATCCAGGGAATTCTTTGGGTTGCGAGCAGTACTTC
-	TRBV7-2	TRBJ2-7	-	CASSFVSGFVEYEQYF	TGTGCCAGCAGCTTTGTTTCGGGATTTGTAGAGTACGAGCAGTACTTC
TRBD2	TRBV12-3/TRBV12-4	TRBJ2-7	once	CASSFIASGKNSYEQYF	TGTGCCAGCAGTTTCATCGCTAGCGGGAAAAACTCCTACGAGCAGTACTTC
TRBD1	TRBV7-2	TRBJ1-2	few	CASSLSSTGTYGYTF	TGTGCCAGCAGCTTATCCTCGACAGGGACCTATGGCTACACCTTC
-	TRBV6-6	TRBJ1-6	-	CASSLGLPNSPLHF	TGTGCCAGCAGTCTGGGGCTTCCTAATTCACCCCTCCACTTT
-	TRBV12-3/TRBV12-4	TRBJ2-7	few	CASSLGGITVEQYF	TGTGCCAGCAGTTTAGGAGGGATTACAGTGGAGCAGTACTTC
TRBD2	TRBV12-3/TRBV12-4	TRBJ2-5	-	CASRLAAYQETQYF	TGTGCCAGCAGACTAGCGGCGTACCAAGAGACCCAGTACTTC
-	TRBV6-5	TRBJ1-1	few	CASSYSGEGSNTEAFF	TGTGCCAGCAGTTACTCCGGTGAGGGGTCGAACACTGAAGCTTTCTTT
TRBD1	TRBV5-4	TRBJ1-2	many	CASSPNGQGLTYGYTF	TGTGCCAGCAGCCCCAATGGACAGGGGTTAACGTATGGCTACACCTTC
-	TRBV4-1	TRBJ2-1	few	CASSQVLALRWQFF	TGCGCCAGCAGCCAAGTCCTAGCGTTAAGGTGGCAGTTCTTC
TRBD1	TRBV5-8	TRBJ1-5	few	CASSDWTGANQPQHF	TGTGCCAGCAGCGACTGGACAGGGGCAAATCAGCCCCAGCATTTT
-	TRBV19	TRBJ2-7	once	CASSGRRYEEQYF	TGTGCCAGTAGCGGGAGAAGGTACGAGGAGCAGTACTTC
-	TRBV19	TRBJ1-1	-	CASSSPETDLEAFF	TGTGCCAGTAGCTCCCCTGAGACGGACCTTGAAGCTTTCTTT
-	TRBV7-2	TRBJ2-1	-	CATVGSSGSYNEQFF	TGTGCCACAGTCGGAAGCTCCGGCTCCTACAATGAGCAGTTCTTC
TRBD1	TRBV2	TRBJ1-6	-	CASSDGGQGRTYNSPLHF	TGTGCCAGCAGTGACGGGGGACAGGGGAGGACCTATAATTCACCCCTCCACTTT
-	TRBV28	TRBJ1-2	-	CASSPPFGGSVGYTF	TGTGCCAGCAGTCCCCCGTTCGGGGGATCGGTCGGCTACACCTTC
-	TRBV28	TRBJ1-6	-	CASSPGVRDSPLHF	TGTGCCAGCAGTCCAGGGGTTAGGGATTCACCCCTCCACTTT
TRBD1	TRBV28	TRBJ2-7	few	CASSFGTGGARPIRYEQYF	TGTGCCAGCAGTTTTGGGACAGGGGGCGCGCGCCCCATACGATACGAGCAGTACTTC
-	TRBV11-3	TRBJ2-3	few	CASSPKSPAASTDTQYF	TGTGCCAGCAGCCCAAAATCACCAGCGGCGAGCACAGATACGCAGTATTTT
-	TRBV4-1	TRBJ2-7	-	CASSPGTGKAYEQYF	TGCGCCAGCAGCCCAGGGACTGGCAAGGCCTACGAGCAGTACTTC
-	TRBV30	TRBJ1-5	-	CAWSSGRQPQHF	TGTGCCTGGAGTTCCGGTAGACAGCCCCAGCATTTT
-	TRBV10-3	TRBJ2-5	-	CAISESGTGTQYF	TGTGCCATCAGTGAGTCAGGAACTGGGACCCAGTACTTC
TRBD1	TRBV30	TRBJ2-7	-	CAWTGQGFNEQYF	TGTGCCTGGACGGGACAGGGTTTTAACGAGCAGTACTTC